One sample yielded the 4 T cell receptor beta chains listed below, sequenced in a study of regulatory T cells. Whole-study results and caveats: In CD3G-deficient patients, conventional CD4+ T cells were enriched for hydrophobic CDR3 residues at positions 6 and 7.

No antigen has been identified for these receptors. Amplification used 52 TRBV primers and 13 TRBJ primers. The repertoire was sequenced with immunoSEQ multiplex PCR; TCRdb's copy has only in-frame clones and lacks some. The data contain almost 30,000 clones, 85% to 95% of them seen just once; the ten biggest clones take up roughly 1.4%. Sequenced: conventional CD4+ T cells sorted from blood. Every receptor here comes from a person between 18 and 30 years old with CD3G deficiency.

V is TRBV6-6 and J is TRBJ2-1, with 7 nucleotides matching TRBD1. V was clipped by 6 bases and J by 4 bases; unmatched bases: 6. Per germline, CDR1 MNHNY and CDR2 SVGAGI (reference sequence). CDR3 length: 14 amino acids. The CDR3 region is CASSPGTEYNEQFF. In DNA, the CDR3 is TGTGCCAGCAGCCCCGGGACAGAGTACAATGAGCAGTTCTTC.

The rearrangement links TRBV19 to TRBJ2-1; 8 nucleotides match TRBD2. V was pared by 4 bases and J by 5 bases, with 10 bases of the junction left unmatched. The CDR3 covers 16 residues. Germline V gene sequence: CDR1 LNHDA, CDR2 SQIVND (reference sequence). Here the CDR3 DNA reads TGTGCCAGTAGTAACCCCCGGGCGGGAGGTCACAATGAGCAGTTCTTC. Translated, it gives CASSNPRAGGHNEQFF.

The chain has TRBV27 and TRBJ1-3, with TRBD1 matching 8 bases. Germline V gene sequence: CDR1 MNHEY, CDR2 SMNVEV (reference sequence). CDR3 size: 13 residues. Trimming removed 6 bases from V and 9 bases from J; junction bases left unmatched: 7. The CDR3 sequence is CASSRGLGSTIYF. For the CDR3, the DNA is TGTGCCAGCAGCAGGGGGCTAGGTAGCACCATATATTTT.

This clone was detected only once. The chain is built from TRBV19 and TRBJ2-2; unclear D gene. This CDR3 comprises 12 residues. Germline CDR1 LNHDA, CDR2 SQIVND (reference sequence). Trimming cost V 5 bases and J 5 bases, with 6 bases left between them. CDR3 sequence: CASSSETGELFF. CDR3 in DNA: TGTGCCAGTAGTTCCGAGACCGGGGAGCTGTTTTTT.